The 25 T cell receptor beta chains listed next were all sequenced from one sample in a study of high-grade serous ovarian cancer treatment subgroups. Tumor samples were obtained before definitive surgery or chemotherapy. The protocol was immunoSEQ multiplex PCR, while the TCRdb copy is restricted to in-frame clones and leaves out a portion. The listing records about 40 clones. The sequencing sample was made of tumor tissue. The receptors shown here come from a human donor with high-grade serous ovarian cancer.

The CDR3 region has the DNA TGTGCCAGCAGCCCCCGGGACAGGGTGAGAGAGACCCAGTACTTC. Protein: CASSPRDRVRETQYF. The chain recombines TRBV7-2 with TRBJ2-5; 9 bases align to TRBD1. J was trimmed by 4 bases and V by 5 bases; bases with no gene match: 8. Per the germline V gene, CDR1 is SGHTA and CDR2 is FQGNSA. This CDR3 region has 15 residues.

The CDR3 is CASSIVGGRSNQPQHF. CDR3 DNA: TGTGCCAGTAGTATAGTGGGGGGGCGAAGCAATCAGCCCCAGCATTTT. The chain joins TRBV19 to TRBJ1-5, with TRBD1 as a possible D gene (6 bases). The CDR3 length is 16 residues. The V gene lost 1 base and the J gene lost 1 base, with 11 bases spanning the gap. Per germline, CDR1 LNHDA and CDR2 SQIVND (reference sequence).

This clone was recorded a few times. This chain links TRBV2 with TRBJ2-6; D may be TRBD2 (5 bases). The length of the CDR3 is 18 residues. With 5 bases removed from V and 5 bases from J, the gap between germline ends came to 22 bases. Germline V lookup: CDR1 SNHLY, CDR2 FYNNEI. In nucleotides, the CDR3 is TGTGCCAGCAGTCGACGGGATCCGATACAAAGTCGGGCCAACGTCCTGACTTTC. This gives the protein CASSRRDPIQSRANVLTF.

V gene TRBV27 combines with J gene TRBJ2-7; D may match TRBD1 or TRBD2 (5 bases each). V was clipped by 7 bases and J by 3 bases, with 10 bases between them. The CDR3 loop spans 12 amino acids. Germline lookup yields CDR1 MNHEY and CDR2 SMNVEV (reference sequence). The CDR3 region is CASMGPDYEQYF. The CDR3, as DNA: TGTGCCAGCATGGGACCGGACTACGAGCAGTACTTC.

CDR3 nucleotide sequence: TGTGCCAGCAGTTTATTGTGGGGCACTGCCTACGAGCAGTACTTC. It yields the protein CASSLLWGTAYEQYF. V usage is TRBV28 and J usage is TRBJ2-7; a possible D gene is TRBD1 (5 bases). The CDR3 consists of 15 residues. V dropped 1 base and J dropped 2 bases, with 12 bases sitting between them. Per germline, CDR1 MDHEN and CDR2 SYDVKM. Filled out from reference TRBV28 and TRBJ2-7, the complete variable domain reads DVKVTQSSRYLVKRTGEKVFLECVQDMDHENMFWYRQDPGLGLRLIYFSYDVKMKEKGDIPEGYSVSREKKERFSLILESASTNQTSMYLCASSLLWGTAYEQYFGPGTRLTVT.

V gene TRBV28 combines with J gene TRBJ1-2; 9 nucleotides agree with TRBD1. This CDR3 spans 16 amino acids. The trim removed 5 bases at V and 4 bases at J, leaving 11 bases unmatched. Looked up from germline, CDR1 is MDHEN and CDR2 is SYDVKM. CDR3 region: CASSSAGTGKFYGYTF. As DNA, the CDR3 is TGTGCCAGCAGTAGCGCCGGGACAGGGAAGTTCTATGGCTACACCTTC.

V and J are TRBV7-6 and TRBJ1-2, with D possibly matching TRBD1 (5 bases). V was cut by 5 bases and J by 2 bases, with 18 bases left in between. From germline, CDR1 is SGHVS and CDR2 FNYEAQ. This CDR3 comprises 16 residues. In DNA form, the CDR3 reads TGTGCCAGCAGCCCAAGGGGTGAATCTCGAAACTATGGCTACACCTTC. Translation gives CASSPRGESRNYGYTF.

The J gene is TRBJ1-4, the V gene TRBV21-1. TRBV21-1 is marked as a pseudogene. CDR3 length: 17 amino acids. CDR3 in amino acids: CASSGCRYKVHNEKLFF. The DNA of the CDR3 is TGTGCCAGCAGCGGTTGTCGCTACAAGGTGCATAATGAAAAACTGTTTTTT.

The V call is TRBV25-1, the J call TRBJ2-6; maybe TRBD1 (6 bases). Germline V gene lookup returns CDR1 MGHDK and CDR2 SYGVNS. The CDR3 contains 17 residues. V lost 4 bases and J 5 bases, leaving 18 bases between the germline ends. CDR3 nucleotides: TGTGCCAGCAGTGTAGGGGGTGGACAAAGTCGGGCCAACGTCCTGACTTTC. It encodes CASSVGGGQSRANVLTF.

This rearrangement joins TRBV7-9 to TRBJ2-7; D may be TRBD2 (7 bases). The CDR3 is 17 residues long. The V gene lost 2 bases and the J gene lost 4 bases, with 21 bases spanning the gap. Germline CDR1 is SEHNR and CDR2 is FQNEAQ (reference sequence). CDR3 sequence reads: CASSLRGEGGEGYEQYF. The CDR3 DNA follows: TGTGCCAGCAGCTTACGGGGAGAGGGGGGGGAGGGATACGAGCAGTACTTC.

The chain uses TRBV19 and TRBJ2-1; 7 bases are a match to TRBD1. The germline V gene encodes CDR1 LNHDA and CDR2 SQIVND (reference sequence). V shed 5 bases and J 4 bases; nucleotides not matched to a gene: 2. The CDR3 loop spans 13 amino acids. The CDR3 coding sequence is TGTGCCAGTAGTCCGACAGGGTACAATGAGCAGTTCTTC. Protein product: CASSPTGYNEQFF.

This sequence joins TRBV28 and TRBJ2-3; 8 bases line up with TRBD2. The trim removed 6 bases at V and 5 bases at J, leaving 13 bases unmatched. From germline, CDR1 is MDHEN and CDR2 SYDVKM. This CDR3 is 16 amino acids long. CDR3 amino acids: CASSPPPGGPLDTQYF. The CDR3 nucleotides are TGTGCCAGCAGCCCACCCCCGGGGGGGCCTCTAGATACGCAGTATTTT.

The CDR3 sequence: CATSRERTGTSGGGRTGELFF. In DNA, the CDR3 is TGTGCCACCAGCAGAGAGAGAACCGGGACTAGCGGGGGGGGCAGGACCGGGGAGCTGTTTTTT. The chain links TRBV15 to TRBJ2-2, with 16 bases lining up with TRBD2. Germline assignment: CDR1 LNHNV and CDR2 YYDKDF (reference sequence). Germline trimming cut 0 bases from V and 5 bases from J; bases unmatched to any gene: 12. CDR3 length: 21 amino acids.

This chain links TRBV6-1 with TRBJ2-7, with 8 bases aligning to TRBD2. The CDR3 is 13 residues long. V lost 6 bases to trimming and J lost 3 bases; unmatched junction nucleotides: 4. Germline V gene sequence: CDR1 MNHNS, CDR2 SASEGT. The CDR3 DNA reads as TGTGCCAGCAGGATAGCGGGGCTCTACGAGCAGTACTTC. Protein: CASRIAGLYEQYF.

The J gene is TRBJ2-7, the V gene TRBV7-9; no clear D gene. V lost 7 bases and J 1 base, leaving 5 bases between the germline ends. The CDR3 has 11 amino acids. CDR1 is SEHNR, CDR2 FQNEAQ, per germline (reference sequence). CDR3 in amino acids: CASTTSYEQYF. The CDR3 DNA reads as TGTGCCAGCACCACATCCTACGAGCAGTACTTC.

The chain joins TRBV28 to TRBJ2-3, with a possible D match to TRBD2 (7 bases). V gave up 7 bases and J gave up 3 bases, with 17 bases separating them. In germline, CDR1 is MDHEN, CDR2 SYDVKM. The CDR3 is made up of 15 amino acids. CDR3 amino acids: CASIRGGAGTDTQYF. CDR3 in DNA: TGTGCCAGCATTCGTGGGGGGGCCGGGACAGATACGCAGTATTTT.

This chain connects TRBV28 to TRBJ2-7; perhaps TRBD1 as D (6 bases). The CDR3 consists of 12 residues. CDR1 is MDHEN and CDR2 is SYDVKM in the germline V gene. Trimming removed 2 bases at V and 6 bases at J, with 8 bases between. CDR3 region: CASSLTGSEQYF. CDR3 sequence (DNA): TGTGCCAGCAGTTTAACAGGGTCCGAGCAGTACTTC.

The rearrangement links TRBV21-1 to TRBJ1-5; no check of the table's D call, TRBD1, against the DNA was made. TRBV21-1 is termed a pseudogene. CDR3 length: 16 amino acids. CDR3 loop: CRPKDRGVYSNQPQHF. Written as DNA, the CDR3 is TGTCGCCCGAAAGACAGGGGGGTATATAGCAATCAGCCCCAGCATTTT.

Only a few counts were recorded for this clone. The V gene is TRBV30, the J gene TRBJ2-7; D remains ambiguous. The CDR3 runs to 15 residues. Trimming pared 2 bases from V and 6 bases from J, leaving 20 bases between. Per the germline V gene, CDR1 is GTSNPN and CDR2 is SVGIG (reference sequence). The CDR3 DNA reads TGTGCCTGGAGTAGCCTGGGAAATAGCTACTCCGAGCAGTACTTC. It encodes CAWSSLGNSYSEQYF.

The chain has TRBV2 and TRBJ2-7; possible D gene TRBD1, 6 bases. V gave up 6 bases and J gave up 3 bases, with 12 bases separating them. Germline V gives CDR1 SNHLY, CDR2 FYNNEI. The CDR3 sequence is 13 residues long. For the CDR3, the DNA is TGTGCCAGCAGGAGGGACACCTACTACGAGCAGTACTTC. Its protein is CASRRDTYYEQYF.

CDR3 loop: CASSLGRGYEKLFF. CDR3 nucleotide sequence: TGTGCCAGCAGCTTAGGCAGGGGGTATGAAAAACTGTTTTTT. The chain recombines TRBV7-6 with TRBJ1-4, with 7 bases identical to TRBD1. Looked up from germline, CDR1 is SGHVS and CDR2 is FNYEAQ. CDR3 length: 14 residues. Unmatched junction bases numbered 2, after V lost 1 base and J lost 6 bases.

This chain joins TRBV5-4 and TRBJ2-3; 12 positions agree with TRBD1. CDR1 is SGHNT and CDR2 is YYREEE in the germline V gene (reference sequence). V gave up 4 bases and J gave up 3 bases; unmatched junction bases: 6. The CDR3 extends over 16 amino acids. CDR3 nucleotide sequence: TGTGCCAGCAGCGACGGGGACAGGGGGCGGACAGATACGCAGTATTTT. This sequence encodes CASSDGDRGRTDTQYF. Based on the CDR3 plus reference TRBV5-4 and TRBJ2-3, the full variable domain is ETGVTQSPTHLIKTRGQQVTLRCSSQSGHNTVSWYQQALGQGPQFIFQYYREEENGRGNFPPRFSGLQFPNYSSELNVNALELDDSALYLCASSDGDRGRTDTQYFGPGTRLTVL.

The chain links TRBV9 to TRBJ1-5, with D unclear. CDR3 length equals 13 residues. Per germline, CDR1 SGDLS and CDR2 YYNGEE. The V gene lost 0 bases and the J gene lost 7 bases, with 8 bases spanning the gap. The CDR3 DNA reads as TGTGCCAGCAGCGTAGGGTTGAAGCAGCCCCAGCATTTT. Translating it yields CASSVGLKQPQHF.

V and J are TRBV30 and TRBJ2-1, with 9 bases matching TRBD1. J was trimmed by 10 bases and V by 2 bases; bases with no gene match: 12. The CDR3 totals 15 residues. Germline loops: CDR1 GTSNPN, CDR2 SVGIG (reference sequence). CDR3 in amino acids: CAWSSRTGVLKEQFF. The CDR3 nucleotides read TGTGCCTGGAGTAGCCGGACAGGGGTACTAAAGGAGCAGTTCTTC.

Here the CDR3 DNA reads TGTGCCAGCAGCCCTCGGGGCGGCTATTACGAGCAGTACTTC. This codes for CASSPRGGYYEQYF. This chain uses TRBV7-6 with TRBJ2-7, with D perhaps assigned TRBD1 or TRBD2 (5 bases each). Germline values: CDR1 SGHVS, CDR2 FNYEAQ. Trimming cost V 5 bases and J 4 bases, with 15 bases left between them. This CDR3 spans 14 amino acids.